This is a list of T cell receptor beta chains from one sample in a study of control samples from healthy donors and cancer patients. Produced via immunoSEQ multiplex PCR; TCRdb's table is partial and in-frame only. The data show about 21,000 clones, about 85% seen once. The material sequenced was PBMCs. Receptor source: a man aged 55-75 years with colorectal cancer. CDR3s include the opening cysteine and the closing phenylalanine or tryptophan. A D gene is named only where the DNA matches it firmly. The listing skips clone size in some rows; elsewhere it reads once, few, many or a size class.

size: few; J: TRBJ2-1; D: TRBD2; V: TRBV5-6; CDR3: CASSHPGGNEQFF; DNA: TGTGCCAGCAGCCACCCGGGGGGCAATGAGCAGTTCTTC
size: few; J: TRBJ1-2; D: TRBD1; V: TRBV10-3; CDR3: CATGQGIVYGYTF; DNA: TGTGCCACCGGACAGGGCATCGTCTATGGCTACACCTTC
size: .; J: TRBJ1-3; D: .; V: TRBV3-1/TRBV3-2; CDR3: CASSPPGSRAGNTIYF; DNA: TGTGCCAGCAGCCCGCCAGGGTCTAGGGCCGGAAACACCATATATTTT
size: .; J: TRBJ1-4; D: TRBD1; V: TRBV7-9; CDR3: CASSLGSKTGRTNEKLFF; DNA: TGTGCCAGCAGCTTAGGGAGTAAGACAGGGAGGACTAATGAAAAACTGTTTTTT
size: .; J: TRBJ1-5; D: .; V: TRBV2; CDR3: CASSVGTHLNQPQHF; DNA: TGTGCCAGCAGTGTGGGGACACATCTCAATCAGCCCCAGCATTTT
size: .; J: TRBJ1-3; D: .; V: TRBV4-1; CDR3: CASSPDTVVGNTIYF; DNA: TGCGCCAGCAGCCCAGACACGGTCGTGGGAAACACCATATATTTT
size: few; J: TRBJ1-1; D: .; V: TRBV19; CDR3: CASSPDRLNTEAFF; DNA: TGTGCCAGTAGCCCCGACAGGCTGAACACTGAAGCTTTCTTT
size: .; J: TRBJ2-5; D: .; V: TRBV25-1; CDR3: CASSELNYETQYF; DNA: TGTGCCAGCAGTGAATTGAACTACGAGACCCAGTACTTC
size: .; J: TRBJ2-1; D: .; V: TRBV4-3; CDR3: CASSQGDRDSLGVWGYNEQFF; DNA: TGCGCCAGCAGCCAAGGTGACCGGGACTCCCTCGGGGTGTGGGGGTACAATGAGCAGTTCTTC
size: .; J: TRBJ2-5; D: .; V: TRBV5-1; CDR3: CASSLTRPGTQYF; DNA: TGCGCCAGCAGCCTAACACGGCCGGGGACCCAGTACTTC
size: .; J: TRBJ1-4; D: .; V: TRBV4-3; CDR3: CASSQERGLQNEKLFF; DNA: TGCGCCAGCAGCCAAGAGCGAGGGCTTCAAAATGAAAAACTGTTTTTT
size: .; J: TRBJ2-1; D: .; V: TRBV27; CDR3: CASSPPGIVSYNEQFF; DNA: TGTGCCAGCAGTCCGCCAGGGATCGTATCCTACAATGAGCAGTTCTTC
size: once; J: TRBJ2-1; D: TRBD1; V: TRBV6-5; CDR3: CASSPGQDNEQFF; DNA: TGTGCCAGCAGCCCGGGACAGGACAATGAGCAGTTCTTC
size: .; J: TRBJ2-2; D: .; V: TRBV11-2; CDR3: CASSRGRGSGELFF; DNA: TGTGCCAGCAGCCGTGGAAGGGGATCCGGGGAGCTGTTTTTT
size: once; J: TRBJ2-3; D: .; V: TRBV18; CDR3: CASSPIGGDTDTQYF; DNA: TGTGCCAGCTCACCGATTGGAGGGGACACAGATACGCAGTATTTT
size: .; J: TRBJ1-6; D: .; V: TRBV4-3; CDR3: CASSQGRGSRGSPLHF; DNA: TGCGCCAGCAGCCAAGGCAGGGGTTCTCGAGGTTCACCCCTCCACTTT
size: .; J: TRBJ2-7; D: TRBD2; V: TRBV3-1/TRBV3-2; CDR3: CASSLGTSGGAIEQYF; DNA: TGTGCCAGCAGCTTAGGGACTAGCGGGGGGGCGATCGAGCAGTACTTC
size: .; J: TRBJ2-3; D: .; V: TRBV6-5; CDR3: CASSYSKGRTDTQYF; DNA: TGTGCCAGCAGTTACTCAAAGGGGCGCACAGATACGCAGTATTTT
size: .; J: TRBJ2-4; D: TRBD1; V: TRBV3-1/TRBV3-2; CDR3: CASSQDLGQGKRAKNIQYF; DNA: TGTGCCAGCAGCCAAGATCTTGGACAGGGGAAGAGGGCCAAAAACATTCAGTACTTC
size: .; J: TRBJ2-3; D: TRBD2; V: TRBV6-5; CDR3: CASSYSGGSTDTQYF; DNA: TGTGCCAGCAGTTACAGCGGGGGTAGCACAGATACGCAGTATTTT
size: .; J: TRBJ2-1; D: .; V: TRBV24-1; CDR3: CATSASGRYNEQFF; DNA: TGTGCCACCAGTGCCAGCGGGCGCTACAATGAGCAGTTCTTC
size: .; J: TRBJ2-5; D: .; V: TRBV3-1/TRBV3-2; CDR3: CASSQETQYF; DNA: TGTGCCAGCAGCCAAGAGACCCAGTACTTC
size: .; J: TRBJ2-2; D: .; V: TRBV5-4; CDR3: CASSAGAGDLRGELFF; DNA: TGTGCCAGCAGCGCAGGGGCAGGGGATTTGAGGGGGGAGCTGTTTTTT
size: .; J: TRBJ1-2; D: .; V: TRBV7-2; CDR3: CASSFIHGGGYTF; DNA: TGTGCCAGCAGCTTTATCCACGGTGGTGGCTACACCTTC
size: .; J: TRBJ2-1; D: TRBD2; V: TRBV7-2; CDR3: CASSLASQLAGFYNEQFF; DNA: TGTGCCAGCAGCTTAGCGTCCCAACTAGCGGGGTTCTACAATGAGCAGTTCTTC
size: .; J: TRBJ1-3; D: TRBD1; V: TRBV5-4; CDR3: CASSLGVGQTLYGNTIYF; DNA: TGTGCCAGCAGCTTGGGAGTGGGACAGACGCTCTATGGAAACACCATATATTTT
size: once; J: TRBJ2-7; D: .; V: TRBV6-5; CDR3: CASSSHREGEQYF; DNA: TGTGCCAGCAGTTCCCACAGGGAGGGAGAGCAGTACTTC
size: .; J: TRBJ2-7; D: .; V: TRBV3-1/TRBV3-2; CDR3: CASSQGTFSYEQYF; DNA: TGTGCCAGCAGCCAAGGGACATTTTCCTACGAGCAGTACTTC
size: .; J: TRBJ2-1; D: .; V: TRBV7-2; CDR3: CASSKDRSSYNEQFF; DNA: TGTGCCAGCAGCAAAGACAGGAGCTCCTACAATGAGCAGTTCTTC
size: once; J: TRBJ1-3; D: .; V: TRBV3-1/TRBV3-2; CDR3: CASSPGLWGNTIYF; DNA: TGTGCCAGCAGCCCGGGCCTGTGGGGAAACACCATATATTTT
size: .; J: TRBJ1-2; D: .; V: TRBV6-5; CDR3: CASSFSQGTDGYTF; DNA: TGTGCCAGCAGCTTCTCACAGGGAACTGATGGCTACACCTTC
size: few; J: TRBJ1-2; D: .; V: TRBV18; CDR3: CASSSVREVSTF; DNA: TGTGCCAGCTCCTCCGTCCGAGAGGTCTCCACTTTC
size: .; J: TRBJ2-1; D: .; V: TRBV5-4; CDR3: CASSFVAANEQFF; DNA: TGTGCCAGCAGTTTTGTAGCGGCAAATGAGCAGTTCTTC
size: .; J: TRBJ1-1; D: .; V: TRBV18; CDR3: CASSPSQGGGNTEAFF; DNA: TGTGCCAGCTCACCAAGTCAGGGCGGCGGGAACACTGAAGCTTTCTTT
size: .; J: TRBJ1-6; D: TRBD1; V: TRBV6-5; CDR3: CASSFRQGSNSPLHF; DNA: TGTGCCAGCAGTTTTAGACAGGGATCGAATTCACCCCTCCACTTT
size: once; J: TRBJ1-2; D: TRBD1; V: TRBV4-3; CDR3: CASSQEPGGNYGYTF; DNA: TGCGCCAGCAGCCAAGAGCCAGGGGGCAACTATGGCTACACCTTC